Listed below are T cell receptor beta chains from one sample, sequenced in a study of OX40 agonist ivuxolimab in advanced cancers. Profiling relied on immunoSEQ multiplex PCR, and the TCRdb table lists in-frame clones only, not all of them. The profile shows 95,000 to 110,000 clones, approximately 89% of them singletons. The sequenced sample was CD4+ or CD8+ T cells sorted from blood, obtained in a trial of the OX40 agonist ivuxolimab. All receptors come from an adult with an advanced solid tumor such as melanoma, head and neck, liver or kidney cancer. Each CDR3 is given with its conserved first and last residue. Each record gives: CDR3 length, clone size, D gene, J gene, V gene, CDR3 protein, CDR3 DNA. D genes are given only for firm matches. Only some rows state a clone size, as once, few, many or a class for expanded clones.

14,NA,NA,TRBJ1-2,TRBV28,CASRSGSPLGGYTF,TGTGCCAGCAGGTCCGGTTCCCCCCTAGGGGGCTACACCTTC
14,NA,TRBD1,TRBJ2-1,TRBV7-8,CASSLDRGRNEQFF,TGTGCCAGCAGCTTAGACAGGGGCAGAAATGAGCAGTTCTTC
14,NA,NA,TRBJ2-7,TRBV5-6,CASSLGQVNYEQYF,TGTGCCAGCAGCTTGGGGCAGGTGAACTACGAGCAGTACTTC
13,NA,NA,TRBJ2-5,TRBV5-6,CASSRDPVGTQYF,TGTGCCAGCAGCCGGGACCCTGTGGGGACCCAGTACTTC
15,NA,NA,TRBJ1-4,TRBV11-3,CASSLSPATNEKLFF,TGTGCCAGCAGCTTATCCCCCGCAACTAATGAAAAACTGTTTTTT
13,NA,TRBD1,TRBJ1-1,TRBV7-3,CASSLLGQQEAFF,TGTGCCAGCAGCCTTTTGGGACAGCAGGAAGCTTTCTTT
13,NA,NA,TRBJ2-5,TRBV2,CASTAGPEETQYF,TGTGCCAGCACGGCGGGTCCAGAAGAGACCCAGTACTTC
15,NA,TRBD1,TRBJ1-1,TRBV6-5,CASSSLTGEGTEAFF,TGTGCCAGCAGTTCCTTGACAGGGGAAGGCACTGAAGCTTTCTTT
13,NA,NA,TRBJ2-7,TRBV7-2,CASSFAASYEQYF,TGTGCCAGCAGCTTCGCGGCTTCCTACGAGCAGTACTTC
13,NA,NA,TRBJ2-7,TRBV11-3,CASSLGPLYEQYF,TGTGCCAGCAGCTTAGGACCATTATACGAGCAGTACTTC
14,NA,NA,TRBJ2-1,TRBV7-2,CASSLGVTRNEQFF,TGTGCCAGCAGCTTAGGGGTCACACGCAATGAGCAGTTCTTC
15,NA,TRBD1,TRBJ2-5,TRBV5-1,CASSLSGTGRETQYF,TGCGCCAGCAGCTTAAGTGGGACAGGCAGAGAGACCCAGTACTTC
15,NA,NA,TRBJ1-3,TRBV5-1,CASSPVPGSGNTIYF,TGCGCCAGCAGCCCGGTCCCTGGGTCTGGAAACACCATATATTTT
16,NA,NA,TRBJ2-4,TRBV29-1,CSVEKVARLAKNIQYF,TGCAGCGTTGAGAAGGTAGCGCGGTTGGCCAAAAACATTCAGTACTTC
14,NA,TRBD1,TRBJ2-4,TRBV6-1,CASSGQGAGNIQYF,TGTGCCAGCAGTGGGCAGGGGGCTGGAAACATTCAGTACTTC
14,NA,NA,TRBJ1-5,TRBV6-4,CASSDSPGDQPQHF,TGTGCCAGCAGTGACTCCCCAGGGGATCAGCCCCAGCATTTT
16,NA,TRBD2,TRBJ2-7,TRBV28,CASSLGGGTVTYEQYF,TGTGCCAGCAGTTTAGGGGGAGGGACGGTTACCTACGAGCAGTACTTC
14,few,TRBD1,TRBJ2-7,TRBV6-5,CASSLNRGLYEQYF,TGTGCCAGCAGTCTGAATAGGGGGCTTTACGAGCAGTACTTC
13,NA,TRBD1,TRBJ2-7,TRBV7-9,CASGQGGRNEQYF,TGTGCCAGCGGACAGGGCGGTAGGAACGAGCAGTACTTC
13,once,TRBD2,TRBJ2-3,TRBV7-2,CASLLAGVDTQYF,TGTGCCAGCTTACTAGCGGGAGTAGATACGCAGTATTTT
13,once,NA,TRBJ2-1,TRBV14,CASSQMAYNEQFF,TGTGCCAGCAGCCAAATGGCTTACAATGAGCAGTTCTTC
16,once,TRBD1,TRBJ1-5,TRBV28,CASSLSAGGSNQPQHF,TGTGCCAGCAGTTTATCGGCAGGGGGAAGCAATCAGCCCCAGCATTTT
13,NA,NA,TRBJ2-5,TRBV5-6,CASSFGEQETQYF,TGTGCCAGCAGCTTCGGGGAACAAGAGACCCAGTACTTC
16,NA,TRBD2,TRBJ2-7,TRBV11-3,CASSLGAGGPEYEQYF,TGTGCCAGCAGCTTAGGAGCGGGAGGGCCCGAATACGAGCAGTACTTC
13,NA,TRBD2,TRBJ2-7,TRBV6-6,CASGLAGRHEQYF,TGTGCCAGCGGACTAGCGGGAAGACACGAGCAGTACTTC
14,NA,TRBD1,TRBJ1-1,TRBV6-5,CASSYSKDTGGVFF,TGTGCCAGCAGTTACTCGAAGGATACAGGGGGGGTTTTCTTT
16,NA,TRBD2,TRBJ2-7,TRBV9,CASSAFGTTSAYEQYF,TGTGCCAGCAGCGCGTTCGGGACTACCTCTGCCTACGAGCAGTACTTC
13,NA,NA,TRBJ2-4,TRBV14,CASSQDSKNIQYF,TGTGCCAGCAGCCAAGATTCCAAAAACATTCAGTACTTC
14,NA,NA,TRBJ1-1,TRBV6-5,CASSYRDPQVEAFF,TGTGCCAGCAGTTACCGGGACCCCCAGGTTGAAGCTTTCTTT
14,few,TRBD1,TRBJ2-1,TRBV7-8,CASSLAQGGSSQFF,TGTGCCAGCAGCTTAGCTCAAGGGGGCTCCTCACAGTTCTTC
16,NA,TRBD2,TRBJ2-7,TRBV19,CASSTRGTSGSHEQYF,TGTGCCAGTAGTACCCGTGGGACTAGCGGGAGCCACGAGCAGTACTTC
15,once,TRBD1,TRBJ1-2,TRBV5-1,CASSLAGDRANGYTF,TGCGCCAGCAGCTTGGCCGGAGACAGGGCCAATGGCTACACCTTC
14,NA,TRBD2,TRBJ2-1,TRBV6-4,CASRTTSGSVEQFF,TGTGCCAGCAGAACGACTAGCGGGAGCGTCGAGCAGTTCTTC
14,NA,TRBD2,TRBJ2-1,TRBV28,CASSVSGTTNQQFF,TGTGCCAGCAGTGTCTCCGGGACTACCAACCAGCAGTTCTTC
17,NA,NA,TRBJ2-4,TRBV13,CASSLWTESLAKNIQYF,TGTGCCAGCAGCTTATGGACGGAGTCCCTAGCCAAAAACATTCAGTACTTC
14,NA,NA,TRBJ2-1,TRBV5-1,CASSMADPYNEQFF,TGCGCCAGCAGTATGGCAGATCCCTACAATGAGCAGTTCTTC
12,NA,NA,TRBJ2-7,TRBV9,CASSPNSYEQYF,TGTGCCAGCAGCCCCAACTCCTACGAGCAGTACTTC
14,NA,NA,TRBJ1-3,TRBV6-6,CASITGESGNTIYF,TGTGCCAGCATTACGGGGGAGTCAGGAAACACCATATATTTT
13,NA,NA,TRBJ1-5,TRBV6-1,CASSEAGRQPQHF,TGTGCCAGCAGTGAAGCGGGTAGGCAGCCCCAGCATTTT
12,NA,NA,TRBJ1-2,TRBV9,CASERENYGYTF,TGTGCCAGCGAGCGTGAGAACTATGGCTACACCTTC
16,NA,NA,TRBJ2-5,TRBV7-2,CASSLRPGDRQETQYF,TGTGCCAGCAGCTTAAGGCCAGGAGACCGCCAAGAGACCCAGTACTTC
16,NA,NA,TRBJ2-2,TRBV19,CASSRIPGQHTGELFF,TGTGCCAGTAGCCGCATCCCCGGACAGCACACCGGGGAGCTGTTTTTT
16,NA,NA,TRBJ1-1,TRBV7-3,CASSPGGEAGRTEAFF,TGTGCCAGCAGCCCTGGTGGGGAGGCAGGGAGGACTGAAGCTTTCTTT
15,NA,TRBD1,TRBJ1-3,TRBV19,CASSRGDTSGNTIYF,TGTGCCAGTAGCAGGGGGGATACCTCTGGAAACACCATATATTTT
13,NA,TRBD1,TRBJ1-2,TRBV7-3,CASSPGQGTGYTF,TGTGCCAGCAGCCCTGGACAGGGGACGGGCTACACCTTC
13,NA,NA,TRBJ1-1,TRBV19,CASSRSRVTEAFF,TGTGCCAGTAGCCGTTCCAGGGTCACTGAAGCTTTCTTT
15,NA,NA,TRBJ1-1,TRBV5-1,CASSSTIRRDTEAFF,TGCGCCAGCAGCTCGACCATCCGGAGGGACACTGAAGCTTTCTTT
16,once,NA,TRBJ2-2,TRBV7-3,CASSRQAIQNTGELFF,TGTGCCAGCAGCCGACAGGCGATCCAAAACACCGGGGAGCTGTTTTTT
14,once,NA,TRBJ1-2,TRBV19,CASSIDLGSRGYTF,TGTGCCAGTAGTATAGATCTGGGTTCCCGCGGCTACACCTTC
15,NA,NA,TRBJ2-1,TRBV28,CASSLAGREFDEQFF,TGTGCCAGCAGTTTAGCGGGCAGGGAGTTCGATGAGCAGTTCTTC
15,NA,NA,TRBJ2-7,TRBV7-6,CASSLAFGPQSEQYF,TGTGCCAGCAGCTTAGCGTTCGGACCTCAAAGCGAGCAGTACTTC
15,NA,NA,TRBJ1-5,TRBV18,CASSPQGEGRQPQHF,TGTGCCAGCTCACCACAGGGGGAAGGTAGACAGCCCCAGCATTTT
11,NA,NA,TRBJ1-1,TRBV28,CASSFQGRAFF,TGTGCCAGCAGTTTTCAAGGGAGGGCTTTCTTT
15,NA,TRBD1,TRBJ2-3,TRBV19,CASSMAGTGPDTQYF,TGTGCCAGTAGTATGGCCGGGACAGGGCCAGATACGCAGTATTTT
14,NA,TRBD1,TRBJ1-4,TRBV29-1,CSVGQDRGNEKLFF,TGCAGCGTCGGCCAGGACAGGGGTAATGAAAAACTGTTTTTT
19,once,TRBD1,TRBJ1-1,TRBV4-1,CASSQDWWTGGLAGPEAFF,TGCGCCAGCAGCCAAGATTGGTGGACAGGGGGGCTGGCCGGCCCTGAAGCTTTCTTT
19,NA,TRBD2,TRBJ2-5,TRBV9,CASSTRDSGRGSAIETQYF,TGTGCCAGCAGCACCCGGGATAGCGGGAGAGGGTCGGCTATAGAGACCCAGTACTTC
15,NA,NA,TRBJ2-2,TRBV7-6,CASSLGGQNTGELFF,TGTGCCAGCAGCTTAGGGGGACAGAACACCGGGGAGCTGTTTTTT
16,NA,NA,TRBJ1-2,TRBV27,CASSLSRDGSIYGYTF,TGTGCCAGCAGTTTATCCCGGGACGGGAGCATCTATGGCTACACCTTC
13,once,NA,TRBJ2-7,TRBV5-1,CASSPGSAHEQYF,TGCGCCAGCAGCCCAGGGAGCGCCCACGAGCAGTACTTC